Detailed here is one T cell receptor (beta chain). The antigen remains undetermined. With no exceptions, donors were healthy Caucasians. This record belongs to a study of identical twins. General observations from the study: Out-of-frame TCR alpha sharing in monozygotic twins exceeded recombination model predictions. Partial confounding of zero-insertion analyses by invariant MAIT and iNKT cells was possible. The degree of excess twin sharing was weaker in beta out-of-frame sequences.

MiXCR, run by TCRdb on the 5' RACE reads, gives a single entry per CDR3 protein. The sample contains fewer than 250,000 distinct CDR3 sequences, around 8% of which appear only once. The same data also contributed to another study, on yellow fever vaccine responses in identical twins.

Sequencing used memory (CD45RO+) T cells sorted from blood. This TCR was sampled from a woman aged 18-29 years in good health.

CDR3 sequence reads: CASSLGDREILNVLTF. The CDR3 DNA is TGTGCCAGCAGCTTGGGGGACAGGGAAATTCTCAACGTCCTGACTTTC. The V gene is TRBV5-5, the J gene TRBJ2-6; TRBD1 aligns across 9 bases. V was clipped by 0 bases and J by 9 bases; unmatched bases: 7. The CDR3 extends over 16 amino acids. Germline CDR1 reads SGHKS; CDR2 reads YYEKEE (reference sequence).